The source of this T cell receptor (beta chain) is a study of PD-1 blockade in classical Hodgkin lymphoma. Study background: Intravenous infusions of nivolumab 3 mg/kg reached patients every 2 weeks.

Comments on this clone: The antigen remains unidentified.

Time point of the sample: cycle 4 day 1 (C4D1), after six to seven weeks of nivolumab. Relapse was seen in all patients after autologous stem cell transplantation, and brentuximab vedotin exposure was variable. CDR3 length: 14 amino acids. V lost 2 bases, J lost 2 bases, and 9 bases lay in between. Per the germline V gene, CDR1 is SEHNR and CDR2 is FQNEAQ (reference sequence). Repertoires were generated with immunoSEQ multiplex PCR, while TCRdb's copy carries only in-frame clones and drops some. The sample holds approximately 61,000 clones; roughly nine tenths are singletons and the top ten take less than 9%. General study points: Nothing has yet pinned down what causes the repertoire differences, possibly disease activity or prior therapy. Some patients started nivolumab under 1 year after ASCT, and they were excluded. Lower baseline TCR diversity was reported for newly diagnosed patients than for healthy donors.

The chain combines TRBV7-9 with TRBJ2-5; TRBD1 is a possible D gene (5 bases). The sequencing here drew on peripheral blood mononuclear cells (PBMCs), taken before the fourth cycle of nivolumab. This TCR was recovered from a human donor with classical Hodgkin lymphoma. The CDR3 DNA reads TGTGCCAGCAGCTTAAAGGGGTCTCAAGAGACCCAGTACTTC. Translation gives CASSLKGSQETQYF.